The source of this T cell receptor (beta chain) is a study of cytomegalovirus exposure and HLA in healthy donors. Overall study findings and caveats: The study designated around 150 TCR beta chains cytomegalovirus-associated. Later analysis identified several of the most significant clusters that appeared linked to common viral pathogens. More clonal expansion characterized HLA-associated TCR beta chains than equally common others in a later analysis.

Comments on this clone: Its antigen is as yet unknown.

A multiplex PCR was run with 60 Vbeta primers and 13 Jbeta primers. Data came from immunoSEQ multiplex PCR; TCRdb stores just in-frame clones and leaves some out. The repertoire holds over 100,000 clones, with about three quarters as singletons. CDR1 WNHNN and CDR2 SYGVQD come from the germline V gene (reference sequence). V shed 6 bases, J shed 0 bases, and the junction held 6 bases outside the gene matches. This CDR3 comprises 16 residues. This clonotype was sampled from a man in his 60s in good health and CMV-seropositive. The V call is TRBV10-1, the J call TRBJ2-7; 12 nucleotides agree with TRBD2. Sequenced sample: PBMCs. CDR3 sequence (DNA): TGCGCCAGCAGCACCGGGACTAGCGGGTCCTCCTACGAGCAGTACTTC. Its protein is CASSTGTSGSSYEQYF.